The subject of this entry is one TCR beta chain. The record originates from a study of cytomegalovirus exposure and HLA in healthy donors. The CDR3 covers 16 residues. The J segment lost 2 bases and the V segment lost 3 bases, leaving 6 bases of the junction unmatched. Germline CDR1 reads KGHSH; CDR2 reads LQKENI. A multiplex PCR was run with 60 Vbeta primers and 13 Jbeta primers. Profiled with immunoSEQ multiplex PCR; TCRdb holds only in-frame clones, not every one. This sample's table reports fewer than 85,000 clones. Input material: PBMCs. V usage is TRBV18 and J usage is TRBJ1-3; TRBD1 aligns across 8 bases. This TCR was recovered from a man aged 30 to 45 in good health and CMV-seronegative. The CDR3, as DNA: TGTGCCAGCTCACCGACAGGGGACCGTGCTGGAAACACCATATATTTT. This codes for CASSPTGDRAGNTIYF.